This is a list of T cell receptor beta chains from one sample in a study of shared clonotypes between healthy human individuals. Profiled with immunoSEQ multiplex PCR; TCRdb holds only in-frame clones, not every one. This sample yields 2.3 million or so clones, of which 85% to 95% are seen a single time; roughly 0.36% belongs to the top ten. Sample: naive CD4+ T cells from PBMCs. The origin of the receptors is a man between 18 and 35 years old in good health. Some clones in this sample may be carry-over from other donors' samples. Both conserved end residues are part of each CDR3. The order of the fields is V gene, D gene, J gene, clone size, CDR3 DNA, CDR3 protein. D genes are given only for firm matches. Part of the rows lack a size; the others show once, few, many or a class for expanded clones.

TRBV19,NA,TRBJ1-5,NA,TGTGCCAGTAGAGGTTCGACAGCTTATAGCAATCAGCCCCAGCATTTT,CASRGSTAYSNQPQHF
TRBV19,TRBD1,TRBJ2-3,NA,TGTGCCAGTAGTACGGACAGGGTGTCAGATACGCAGTATTTT,CASSTDRVSDTQYF
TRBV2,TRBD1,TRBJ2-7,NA,TGTGCCAGCAGTCAACAGGGGGCGGGGGAGCAGTACTTC,CASSQQGAGEQYF
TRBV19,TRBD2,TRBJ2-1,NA,TGTGCCAGTAGTATTGGTGGGAGGGCCTACAATGAGCAGTTCTTC,CASSIGGRAYNEQFF
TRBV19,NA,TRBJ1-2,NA,TGTGCCAGTAGTATACAAATTACTGACCGGGGACCAAACTATGGCTACACCTTC,CASSIQITDRGPNYGYTF
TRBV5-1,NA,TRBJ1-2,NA,TGCGCCAGCAGCGAACAGCCTTCCTCCTCCTATGGCTACACCTTC,CASSEQPSSSYGYTF
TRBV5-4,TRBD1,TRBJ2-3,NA,TGTGCCAGCAGCGCCGGACAGGGGGTATCTAGCACAGATACGCAGTATTTT,CASSAGQGVSSTDTQYF
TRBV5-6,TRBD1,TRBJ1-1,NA,TGTGCCAGCAGCTTCGGACAGGCTGAAGCTTTCTTT,CASSFGQAEAFF
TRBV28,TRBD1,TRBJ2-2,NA,TGTGCCAGCAGCCCACCACGCGGGACAGGGTTCGGGGAGCTGTTTTTT,CASSPPRGTGFGELFF
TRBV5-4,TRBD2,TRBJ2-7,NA,TGTGCCAGCAGCCAGAGCGGGAGTAGGTCCGAGCAGTACTTC,CASSQSGSRSEQYF
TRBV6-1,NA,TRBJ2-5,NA,TGTGCCAGCAGTGTGGACAGTCCAGAGACCCAGTACTTC,CASSVDSPETQYF
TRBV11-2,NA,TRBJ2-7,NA,TGTGCCAGCAGCCCATTAAGCTCCTACGAGCAGTACTTC,CASSPLSSYEQYF
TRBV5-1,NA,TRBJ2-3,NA,TGCGCCAGCAGCTTAGAGGGAGGTCGAGATACGCAGTATTTT,CASSLEGGRDTQYF
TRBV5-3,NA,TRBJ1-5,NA,TGTGCCAGAAGCTCACCTATGACAGAGCAACAGCCCCAGCATTTT,CARSSPMTEQQPQHF
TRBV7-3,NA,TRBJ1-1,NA,TGTGCCAGCAGCTTATTAGGCAACACTGAAGCTTTCTTT,CASSLLGNTEAFF
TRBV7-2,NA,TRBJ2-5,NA,TGTGCCAGCAGCCAATGGAGAGAGACCCAGTACTTC,CASSQWRETQYF
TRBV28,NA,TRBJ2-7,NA,TGTGCCAGTGCCCGGGGCAGATACGAGCAGTACTTC,CASARGRYEQYF
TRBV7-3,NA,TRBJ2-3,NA,TGTGCCAGCAGCTTAACGGGGGCGTTGGTAGCTCAGTATTTT,CASSLTGALVAQYF
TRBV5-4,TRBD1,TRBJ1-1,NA,TGTGCCAGCAGCTTGGAGACCCGGGACAGGGGCAAAGCTTTCTTT,CASSLETRDRGKAFF
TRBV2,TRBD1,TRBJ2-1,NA,TGTGCCAGCAGCCTGGGACAGGGGTCCTACAATGAGCAGTTCTTC,CASSLGQGSYNEQFF
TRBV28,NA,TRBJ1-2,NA,TGTGCCAGCAATGTGATGGGGGCGCCTAACTATGGCTACACCTTC,CASNVMGAPNYGYTF
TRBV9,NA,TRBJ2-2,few,TGTGCCAGCAGCCCCAGCGCGAACACCGGGGAGCTGTTTTTT,CASSPSANTGELFF
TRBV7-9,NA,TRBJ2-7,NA,TGTGCCAGCAGCTTAGCTCAAAGGTACGAGCAGTACTTC,CASSLAQRYEQYF
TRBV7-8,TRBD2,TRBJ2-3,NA,TGTGCCAGCAGCTTAGCTCCTAGCGGAATAATCACAGATACGCAGTATTTT,CASSLAPSGIITDTQYF